This T cell receptor (beta chain) was retrieved from a study of identifying expanded T cells in peripheral blood. Remarks on this clone: Its antigen is not identified.

Whole-study findings and limits: Approximately 1.2 clones differed between technical replicates, versus 16.4 and 19 over time.

The data were produced by immunoSEQ multiplex PCR, yet TCRdb's version contains in-frame clones alone and is incomplete. The data hold some 80,000 clones, with 80% to 90% observed a single time. The CDR3 consists of 13 residues. Trimming removed 4 bases from V and 8 bases from J, with 15 bases in between. Germline lookup yields CDR1 SGHRS and CDR2 YFSETQ. The sequence was collected from a person aged 18 to 75 in good health. Sequencing input: blood. The V and J genes are TRBV5-1 and TRBJ1-2; D perhaps matches TRBD1 (6 bases). CDR3: CASSLTGLKGYTF. Written as DNA, the CDR3 is TGCGCCAGCAGCCTCACAGGGTTGAAAGGCTACACCTTC.